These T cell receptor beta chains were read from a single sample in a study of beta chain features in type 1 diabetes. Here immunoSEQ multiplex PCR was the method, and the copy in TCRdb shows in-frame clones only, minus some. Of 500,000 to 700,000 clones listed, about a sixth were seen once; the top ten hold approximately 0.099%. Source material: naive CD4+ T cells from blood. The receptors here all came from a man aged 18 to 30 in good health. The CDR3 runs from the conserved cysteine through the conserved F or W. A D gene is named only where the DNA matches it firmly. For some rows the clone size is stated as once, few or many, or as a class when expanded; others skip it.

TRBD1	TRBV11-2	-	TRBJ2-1	CASSYFGTGVYNEQFF	TGTGCCAGCAGCTACTTCGGGACAGGGGTCTACAATGAGCAGTTCTTC
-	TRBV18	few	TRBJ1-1	CASSLKRENTEAFF	TGTGCCAGCTCACTAAAAAGAGAGAACACTGAAGCTTTCTTT
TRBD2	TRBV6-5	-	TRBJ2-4	CASSYSGSLAKNIQYF	TGTGCCAGCAGTTACAGCGGGAGCCTAGCCAAAAACATTCAGTACTTC
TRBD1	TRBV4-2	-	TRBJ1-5	CASSREDRDNQPQHF	TGTGCCAGCAGCCGGGAGGACAGGGACAATCAGCCCCAGCATTTT
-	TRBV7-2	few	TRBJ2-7	CASSSGAYEQYF	TGTGCCAGCAGCTCAGGGGCCTACGAGCAGTACTTC
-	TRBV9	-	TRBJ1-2	CASSALIGGYTF	TGTGCCAGCAGCGCCCTAATTGGTGGCTACACCTTC
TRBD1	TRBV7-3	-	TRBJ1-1	CASSSGTGNTEAFF	TGTGCCAGCAGCTCGGGGACAGGGAACACTGAAGCTTTCTTT
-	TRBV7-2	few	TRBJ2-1	CASSNNQDEQFF	TGTGCCAGCAGCAACAACCAGGACGAGCAGTTCTTC
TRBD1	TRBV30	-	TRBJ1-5	CAWSVLQGGGNQPQHF	TGTGCCTGGAGTGTCCTACAGGGGGGCGGCAATCAGCCCCAGCATTTT
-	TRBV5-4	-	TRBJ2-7	CASSLPFMREQYF	TGTGCCAGCAGCTTGCCCTTTATGAGGGAGCAGTACTTC
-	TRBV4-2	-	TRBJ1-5	CASSQSSNQPQHF	TGTGCCAGCAGCCAGTCTAGCAATCAGCCCCAGCATTTT
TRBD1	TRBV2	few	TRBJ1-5	CASSGDRGANQPQHF	TGTGCCAGCAGTGGGGACAGGGGGGCAAATCAGCCCCAGCATTTT
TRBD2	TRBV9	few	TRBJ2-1	CASSVEGGRAHEQFF	TGTGCCAGCAGCGTAGAAGGCGGGAGGGCCCATGAGCAGTTCTTC
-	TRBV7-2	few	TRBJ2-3	CASSLKFADTQYF	TGTGCCAGCAGTCTCAAATTCGCAGATACGCAGTATTTT
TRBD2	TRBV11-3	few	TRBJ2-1	CASSLSGLRNEQFF	TGTGCCAGCAGCTTATCGGGACTAAGAAATGAGCAGTTCTTC
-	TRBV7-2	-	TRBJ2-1	CASSYPFYNEQFF	TGTGCCAGCAGCTACCCCTTCTACAATGAGCAGTTCTTC
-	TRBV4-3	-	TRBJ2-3	CASSQGQGRTDTQYF	TGCGCCAGCAGCCAAGGGCAGGGCCGCACAGATACGCAGTATTTT
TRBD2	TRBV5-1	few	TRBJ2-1	CASSFYPSGREGEQFF	TGCGCCAGCAGCTTCTACCCTAGCGGGAGGGAGGGTGAGCAGTTCTTC
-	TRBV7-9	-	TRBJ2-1	CASSLGQLVGYEQFF	TGTGCCAGCAGCTTAGGTCAACTCGTGGGGTATGAGCAGTTCTTC